Given below is one T cell receptor beta chain in context. V was clipped by 3 bases and J by 8 bases, with 8 bases between them. Germline V CDR1 and CDR2: DFQATT, SNEGSKA (reference sequence). CDR3 length: 11 amino acids. This specimen belongs to a study of blood T cell repertoires in COVID-19. Study overall: Material from acute and convalescent COVID-19 was sourced from the United States, Italy and Spain. Nucleic acid was either cDNA or gDNA, and it came from T cells, B-cell-depleted T cells, or PBMCs.

This table comes from immunoSEQ multiplex PCR, and its TCRdb copy is limited to in-frame clones, with some not included. The sample carries around 260,000 clones, roughly 86% recorded once. This TCR derives from a woman aged 45-65 years with acute or convalescent COVID-19. The rearrangement uses TRBV20-1 and TRBJ2-1; tentative D call: TRBD2 (5 bases). Sequences were obtained from peripheral blood. CDR3 residues: CSASDGDEQFF. CDR3 coding DNA: TGCAGTGCTAGTGACGGGGATGAGCAGTTCTTC.